Listed here are 13 T cell receptor beta chains from one sample, sequenced in a study of technical replicates of blood from a handful of donors. Assay: immunoSEQ multiplex PCR; the TCRdb copy retains only in-frame clones and omits some. The sample records about 72,000 clones, roughly 89% being singletons. Sequencing was carried out using T cells isolated from PBMCs. Receptors were obtained from a human donor in good health.

The rearrangement uses TRBV7-2 and TRBJ2-5, with 7 bases identical to TRBD1. The CDR3 is made up of 14 amino acids. The germline CDR1 and CDR2 sequences are SGHTA and FQGNSA. V lost 5 bases, J lost 1 base, and 4 bases stayed unmatched. DNA for the CDR3: TGTGCCAGCAGCCTAAACAGGGGCCAAGAGACCCAGTACTTC. Translating gives CASSLNRGQETQYF.

A few counts support this clone. J is TRBJ1-3 and V is TRBV4-1; D is unclear. The CDR3 spans 16 residues. Germline V gives CDR1 MGHRA, CDR2 YSYEKL. V gave up 2 bases and J gave up 2 bases, with 13 bases separating them. The CDR3 region is CASSQPGKEPGNTIYF. CDR3 in DNA: TGCGCCAGCAGCCAACCAGGCAAAGAGCCTGGAAACACCATATATTTT.

The rearrangement joins TRBV4-3 to TRBJ2-3, with 9 bases that match TRBD2. From germline, CDR1 is LGHNA and CDR2 YSLEER. Trimming at V came to 0 bases and at J to 4 bases, leaving 11 bases not matched to a gene. The CDR3 sequence is 18 residues long. The CDR3 DNA reads as TGCGCCAGCAGCCAAGACCCTAGCGGGATAGAGAAGGCAGATACGCAGTATTTT. It yields the protein CASSQDPSGIEKADTQYF.

The count of this clone is one. The rearrangement uses TRBV29-1 and TRBJ2-3; 7 bases map to TRBD2. The CDR3 is made up of 13 amino acids. The V gene end was trimmed by 1 base and the J gene end by 6 bases; junction bases not matched to a gene: 4. The germline V gene has CDR1 SQVTM and CDR2 ANQGSEA. The chain's CDR3 is CSVEVTGGDTQYF. The CDR3 DNA reads as TGCAGCGTTGAAGTGACCGGGGGGGATACGCAGTATTTT.

This clone was recorded once. The chain is built from TRBV5-6 and TRBJ2-3; unclear D gene. With 5 bases removed from V and 5 bases from J, the gap between germline ends came to 9 bases. The CDR3 totals 12 residues. In germline, CDR1 is SGHDT, CDR2 YYEEEE. This CDR3 reads CASSFSRDTQYF. CDR3 sequence (DNA): TGTGCCAGCAGTTTCTCCCGAGATACGCAGTATTTT.

The chain links TRBV7-9 to TRBJ2-3; 8 bases are shared with TRBD1. The CDR3 runs to 13 residues. CDR1 is SEHNR, CDR2 FQNEAQ, per germline (reference sequence). After removal of 10 bases from V and 1 base from J, the junction contained 4 bases not matched to a gene. The CDR3 DNA follows: TGTGCCATCATGACAGGGGGCACAGATACGCAGTATTTT. Its protein product is CAIMTGGTDTQYF.

V is TRBV28 and J is TRBJ2-5; TRBD1 is a possible D gene (7 bases). The CDR3 length is 16 residues. V was trimmed by 6 bases and J by 5 bases, leaving 22 bases between them. The germline V gene has CDR1 MDHEN and CDR2 SYDVKM. The CDR3 DNA reads TGTGCCAGCAGATATAGAGACAGGGAGGTAATCGAGACCCAGTACTTC. Protein: CASRYRDREVIETQYF.

The chain combines TRBV9 with TRBJ2-2, with D maybe TRBD2 (5 bases). V was shortened by 0 bases and J by 3 bases, with 15 bases between the two germline ends. CDR3 length: 17 amino acids. Germline CDR1 and CDR2: SGDLS and YYNGEE. The chain's CDR3 is CASSVEASSWDTGELFF. CDR3 bases: TGTGCCAGCAGCGTAGAGGCCTCTAGCTGGGACACCGGGGAGCTGTTTTTT.

In DNA, the CDR3 is TGCGCCAGCAGAGGGGTGAAAGAGCAGTACTTC. Protein sequence: CASRGVKEQYF. The chain employs TRBV4-3 and TRBJ2-7, with D tentatively TRBD1 (5 bases). The germline V and J ends were trimmed by 6 bases and 7 bases, with 10 bases remaining between them. The CDR3 has 11 residues. Germline CDR1 reads LGHNA; CDR2 reads YSLEER.

This sequence joins TRBV6-1 and TRBJ2-5, with 7 bases aligning to TRBD1. The CDR3 is made up of 15 amino acids. Germline V gives CDR1 MNHNS, CDR2 SASEGT. V lost 6 bases, J lost 2 bases, and 9 bases stayed unmatched. The CDR3 loop reads CASRLSRGRQETQYF. The DNA for the CDR3 is TGTGCCAGCAGACTCTCTAGGGGGCGGCAAGAGACCCAGTACTTC.

The V gene is TRBV5-1, the J gene TRBJ2-3, with D possibly TRBD2 on 6 matching bases. V lost 4 bases and J 2 bases, leaving 14 bases between the germline ends. Germline V CDR1 and CDR2: SGHRS, YFSETQ. The CDR3 contains 15 residues. This CDR3 reads CASSLGSPSTDTQYF. Here the CDR3 DNA reads TGCGCCAGCAGCCTCGGGAGCCCCTCCACAGATACGCAGTATTTT.

V is TRBV11-3 and J is TRBJ2-7, with a weak D call TRBD1 (5 bases). The CDR3 has 14 amino acids. Trimming stripped 1 base from V and 2 bases from J, with 9 bases between. Germline assignment: CDR1 SGHNT and CDR2 YENEEA. Here the CDR3 DNA reads TGTGCCAGCAGCTTAGGGGGCAATACCTACGAGCAGTACTTC. Translation: CASSLGGNTYEQYF.

This chain uses TRBV6-5 with TRBJ1-1; no firm D call. Germline V lookup: CDR1 MNHEY, CDR2 SVGAGI. The CDR3 totals 15 residues. V gave up 5 bases and J gave up 1 base, with 14 bases separating them. The CDR3 DNA follows: TGTGCCAGCAGTCGCCGCGGGGAAGGGAACACTGAAGCTTTCTTT. This sequence encodes CASSRRGEGNTEAFF.